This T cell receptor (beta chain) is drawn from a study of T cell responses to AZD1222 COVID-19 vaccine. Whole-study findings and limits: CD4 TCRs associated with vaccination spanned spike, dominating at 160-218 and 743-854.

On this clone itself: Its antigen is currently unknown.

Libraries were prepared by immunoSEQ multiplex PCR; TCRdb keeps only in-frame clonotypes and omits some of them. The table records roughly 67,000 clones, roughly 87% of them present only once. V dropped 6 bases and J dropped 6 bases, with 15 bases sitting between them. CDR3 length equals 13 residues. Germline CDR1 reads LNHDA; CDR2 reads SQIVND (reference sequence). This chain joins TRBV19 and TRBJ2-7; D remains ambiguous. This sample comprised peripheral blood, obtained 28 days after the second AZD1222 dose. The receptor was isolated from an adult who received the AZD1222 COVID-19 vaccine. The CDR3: CASSPTRSSEQYF. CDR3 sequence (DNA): TGTGCCAGTAGCCCTACGAGGTCTTCCGAGCAGTACTTC.